Following are 26 T cell receptor beta chains from one sample sequenced in a study of blood T cell repertoires in COVID-19. Produced via immunoSEQ multiplex PCR; TCRdb's table is partial and in-frame only. Found here are around 280,000 clones, almost 90% of them singletons; the top ten hold approximately 1.5%. Sequencing used PBMCs or T cells enriched from blood (not recorded which). These receptors originate from a woman aged 18-30 years with acute COVID-19.

The genes are TRBV4-1 and TRBJ2-7; TRBD2 might be the D (6 bases). Germline lookup yields CDR1 MGHRA and CDR2 YSYEKL. Between the trimmed V and J ends, which lost 0 bases and 3 bases, there was a span of 12 bases. The CDR3 runs 15 residues. The CDR3 region has the DNA TGCGCCAGCAGCCAAGATCGGAGGGATCGCTACGAGCAGTACTTC. As protein: CASSQDRRDRYEQYF.

The chain recombines TRBV12-5 with TRBJ1-2; TRBD1 agrees at 7 bases. Germline V gene data show CDR1 as LGHNT and CDR2 as FRNRAP. This CDR3 contains 15 residues. Trimming at V came to 4 bases and at J to 5 bases, leaving 10 bases not matched to a gene. The CDR3 here is CASGSYPGGLYGYTF. The CDR3 region has the DNA TGTGCTAGTGGTTCCTACCCAGGGGGTCTTTATGGCTACACCTTC.

The J gene is TRBJ2-1, the V gene TRBV9, with 7 bases identical to TRBD2. Germline values: CDR1 SGDLS, CDR2 YYNGEE. The CDR3 loop spans 14 amino acids. The V and J ends lost 0 bases and 4 bases, in that order; junction bases with no gene match: 1. The CDR3 DNA reads as TGTGCCAGCAGCGTAGGGGGACTATACAATGAGCAGTTCTTC. Translating gives CASSVGGLYNEQFF.

The chain carries TRBV28 and TRBJ1-4, with 11 bases identical to TRBD1. Germline loops: CDR1 MDHEN, CDR2 SYDVKM. V shed 6 bases and J 3 bases; nucleotides not matched to a gene: 15. There are 19 residues in the CDR3. CDR3 sequence reads: CASSPRLGTGGQANEKLFF. CDR3 coding DNA: TGTGCCAGCAGCCCTAGGCTAGGGACAGGGGGTCAGGCTAATGAAAAACTGTTTTTT.

The rearrangement uses TRBV10-3 and TRBJ1-1; D gene uncertain. Germline V gives CDR1 ENHRY, CDR2 SYGVKD. Trimming left V 6 bases short and J 2 bases short, with 16 bases between. The CDR3 extends over 15 amino acids. The CDR3 protein is CAIRSGGQVNTEAFF. In DNA form, the CDR3 reads TGTGCCATCAGAAGTGGAGGCCAGGTTAACACTGAAGCTTTCTTT.

The chain employs TRBV2 and TRBJ2-1, with a weak D call TRBD1 (6 bases). The CDR3 loop spans 17 amino acids. V lost 8 bases to trimming and J lost 5 bases, with 25 bases between them. The germline CDR1 and CDR2 sequences are SNHLY and FYNNEI. The CDR3 bases are TGTGCCAGCCGAACCCCCAAATGGGGGCCCACTAACAATGAGCAGTTCTTC. As protein: CASRTPKWGPTNNEQFF.

The chain couples TRBV19 to TRBJ2-3; 10 bases are shared with TRBD1. The germline CDR1 and CDR2 sequences are LNHDA and SQIVND (reference sequence). V trimming: 3 bases; J trimming: 4 bases; junction bases outside the gene matches: 1. This CDR3 contains 14 residues. Here the CDR3 DNA reads TGTGCCAGTAGTATTGGGACAGGGGCAGATACGCAGTATTTT. Translating it yields CASSIGTGADTQYF.

The genes are TRBV10-3 and TRBJ1-1; TRBD1 aligns across 7 bases. Germline-derived CDR1 and CDR2 are ENHRY and SYGVKD. This CDR3 is 13 amino acids long. V shed 2 bases and J 8 bases; nucleotides not matched to a gene: 5. The CDR3 protein is CAISESRDREAFF. CDR3 DNA: TGTGCCATCAGTGAGAGCCGGGACAGAGAAGCTTTCTTT.

This chain links TRBV6-5 with TRBJ2-2; perhaps TRBD2 as D (5 bases). Germline V gene data show CDR1 as MNHEY and CDR2 as SVGAGI. The V end lost 2 bases, the J end lost 6 bases, and 16 bases lay between the germline ends. The CDR3 covers 16 residues. The DNA for the CDR3 is TGTGCCAGCAGTTACGGGCTAGCAAGCAAGGCCGGGGAGCTGTTTTTT. Amino acid sequence: CASSYGLASKAGELFF.

CDR3 coding DNA: TGCAGCGTTGATGGACTAGCGGGAAATCGAATAGTTTACTACAATGAGCAGTTCTTC. Its translation is CSVDGLAGNRIVYYNEQFF. This chain links TRBV29-1 with TRBJ2-1; 12 bases fit TRBD2. The germline V gene has CDR1 SQVTM and CDR2 ANQGSEA. The CDR3 has 19 residues. J gave up 3 bases and V 3 bases, and 15 bases lay outside the gene matches.

This chain connects TRBV11-3 to TRBJ2-1, with D possibly being TRBD2 (5 bases). The CDR3 has 15 amino acids. The ends were cut back, 5 bases at V and 4 bases at J, with 15 bases in the middle. Germline CDR1 reads SGHNT; CDR2 reads YENEEA. The CDR3 loop reads CASSPSGTLYNEQFF. The CDR3 DNA follows: TGTGCCAGCAGCCCGAGCGGTACCTTATACAATGAGCAGTTCTTC.

The DNA of the CDR3 is TGCGCCAGCAGCCAGGGCGGGCTGGGCACAGATACGCAGTATTTT. Its protein product is CASSQGGLGTDTQYF. The chain recombines TRBV4-1 with TRBJ2-3; a possible D gene is TRBD2 (5 bases). CDR3 length: 15 residues. From germline, CDR1 is MGHRA and CDR2 YSYEKL. Trimming cost V 3 bases and J 1 base, with 11 bases left between them.

The CDR3 is CASSLVGETSGYNEQFF. The CDR3 DNA reads TGTGCCAGCAGCTTAGTAGGAGAAACTAGCGGCTACAATGAGCAGTTCTTC. V and J are TRBV11-2 and TRBJ2-1, with TRBD2 matching 8 bases. Germline V gene data show CDR1 as SGHAT and CDR2 as FQNNGV. This CDR3 contains 17 residues. With V trimmed by 1 base and J by 3 bases, 8 bases remained unmatched. The full variable domain, in which reference TRBV11-2 and TRBJ2-1 provide the parts outside the CDR3, is EAGVAQSPRYKIIEKRQSVAFWCNPISGHATLYWYQQILGQGPKLLIQFQNNGVVDDSQLPKDRFSAERLKGVDSTLKIQPAKLEDSAVYLCASSLVGETSGYNEQFFGPGTRLTVL.

This chain links TRBV5-1 with TRBJ2-1; possibly TRBD2 for D (6 bases). The V gene's germline CDR1 is SGHRS and CDR2 YFSETQ. Trimming took 4 bases from V and 7 from J, leaving 12 bases between them. The CDR3 covers 13 residues. The CDR3 here is CASSAGRWNEQFF. The CDR3 DNA is TGCGCCAGCAGCGCGGGACGATGGAATGAGCAGTTCTTC. Drawing the rest from reference TRBV5-1 and TRBJ2-1, the complete variable domain is KAGVTQTPRYLIKTRGQQVTLSCSPISGHRSVSWYQQTPGQGLQFLFEYFSETQRNKGNFPGRFSGRQFSNSRSEMNVSTLELGDSALYLCASSAGRWNEQFFGPGTRLTVL.

This clone appeared a single time. The V call is TRBV4-1, the J call TRBJ2-7, with 9 bases identical to TRBD1. CDR3 length: 17 amino acids. J lost 3 bases, V lost 1 base, and 10 bases had no gene match. The germline V gene has CDR1 MGHRA and CDR2 YSYEKL. The CDR3 nucleotides read TGCGCCAGCAGCCAAGCCCTTGACAGGGGGTTAAGCTACGAGCAGTACTTC. This translates into CASSQALDRGLSYEQYF.

The chain has TRBV6-5 and TRBJ1-5; D ambiguous. The CDR3 is 15 amino acids. The V gene's germline CDR1 is MNHEY and CDR2 SVGAGI. V gave up 2 bases and J gave up 2 bases, with 10 bases separating them. CDR3 DNA: TGTGCCAGCAGTTACGGGCAGGTGGGCAATCAGCCCCAGCATTTT. Protein: CASSYGQVGNQPQHF.

The chain joins TRBV5-8 to TRBJ1-5; D perhaps matches TRBD1 (6 bases). Per the germline V gene, CDR1 is SGHTS and CDR2 is YDEGEE. V was pared by 4 bases and J by 0 bases, with 11 bases between. The CDR3 is made up of 15 amino acids. In DNA, the CDR3 is TGTGCCAGCAGCCCAAGACAGGATAGCAATCAGCCCCAGCATTTT. Its translation: CASSPRQDSNQPQHF.

The V call is TRBV19, the J call TRBJ1-1, with a weak D call TRBD1 (6 bases). The CDR3 extends over 15 amino acids. Looked up from germline, CDR1 is LNHDA and CDR2 is SQIVND (reference sequence). V lost 4 bases to trimming and J lost 3 bases, with 15 bases between them. The DNA of the CDR3 is TGTGCCAGTAGTAGACAGGTACTAATGGACACTGAAGCTTTCTTT. This codes for CASSRQVLMDTEAFF.

The J gene is TRBJ2-5, the V gene TRBV3-1 (or the pseudogene TRBV3-2); 7 bases align to TRBD2. This CDR3 contains 14 residues. V was clipped by 0 bases and J by 5 bases; unmatched bases: 3. Germline values: CDR1 LGHDT, CDR2 YNNKEL (reference sequence). CDR3 residues: CASSQDSGSETQYF. The CDR3 nucleotides are TGTGCCAGCAGCCAAGATAGCGGGTCGGAGACCCAGTACTTC.

V gene TRBV24-1 combines with J gene TRBJ2-2, with D possibly being TRBD1 (5 bases). Germline lookup yields CDR1 KGHDR and CDR2 SFDVKD. V gave up 0 bases and J gave up 3 bases, with 13 bases separating them. The CDR3 sequence is 17 residues long. The CDR3 is CATSDLRSGSYTGELFF. CDR3 nucleotide sequence: TGTGCCACCAGTGATTTGCGTTCAGGGTCGTACACCGGGGAGCTGTTTTTT.

V gene TRBV29-1 combines with J gene TRBJ2-1, with 8 nucleotides matching TRBD2. CDR1 and CDR2 (germline): SQVTM, ANQGSEA. The CDR3 covers 16 residues. The V segment lost 1 base and the J segment 4 bases; nucleotides outside the gene matches: 9. In DNA, the CDR3 is TGCAGCGTTGAAGGGGGCCGGGGGGGTATATACAATGAGCAGTTCTTC. Its protein is CSVEGGRGGIYNEQFF.

CDR3 sequence reads: CASSQDLQGRTDTQYF. CDR3 coding DNA: TGCGCCAGCAGCCAAGATTTACAGGGGAGAACAGATACGCAGTATTTT. The genes are TRBV4-3 and TRBJ2-3, with 7 positions matching TRBD1. V trimming: 0 bases; J trimming: 3 bases; junction bases outside the gene matches: 6. CDR1 and CDR2 from the germline V gene are LGHNA and YSLEER. The CDR3 is made up of 16 amino acids.

This chain's CDR3 is CASSLAGTNYGYTF. Written as DNA, the CDR3 is TGTGCCAGCAGTTTGGCAGGGACTAACTATGGCTACACCTTC. This chain uses TRBV6-5 with TRBJ1-2, with D possibly being TRBD1 (5 bases). The CDR3 loop spans 14 amino acids. V dropped 4 bases and J dropped 0 bases, with 9 bases sitting between them. In germline, CDR1 is MNHEY, CDR2 SVGAGI.

A note on this clone: Other DNA sequences within the sample encode an identical CDR3. The V call is TRBV18, the J call TRBJ1-1; 8 bases are a match to TRBD1. Germline trimming cut 5 bases from V and 2 bases from J; bases unmatched to any gene: 1. The CDR3 covers 13 residues. The germline V gene encodes CDR1 KGHSH and CDR2 LQKENI. CDR3 nucleotide sequence: TGTGCCAGCTCAGGACAGGGAAACACTGAAGCTTTCTTT. It codes for CASSGQGNTEAFF.

The chain combines TRBV4-1 with TRBJ2-7; possibly TRBD2 for D (6 bases). The CDR3 loop spans 15 amino acids. V lost 2 bases, J lost 2 bases, and 13 bases lay in between. Germline loops: CDR1 MGHRA, CDR2 YSYEKL. The DNA of the CDR3 is TGCGCCAGCAGCCAAATTTTAGCGGTAACCTACGAGCAGTACTTC. This codes for CASSQILAVTYEQYF.

The chain couples TRBV4-3 to TRBJ1-6, with TRBD1 matching 7 bases. CDR1 LGHNA and CDR2 YSLEER come from the germline V gene. The V gene end was trimmed by 4 bases and the J gene end by 7 bases; junction bases not matched to a gene: 7. The CDR3 sequence is 15 residues long. CDR3 sequence (DNA): TGCGCCAGCAGCCCCGGGACAGCGCTAAATTCACCCCTCCACTTT. Residues: CASSPGTALNSPLHF.